This TCR beta chain came from a study of PD-1 blockade in classical Hodgkin lymphoma (TCRdb year 2020). With regard to the full study: The study used TCR beta sequencing and CyTOF to define a peripheral blood immune signature of response to PD-1 blockade in classical Hodgkin lymphoma. Results and caveats for the whole study, not just this receptor: The study covered only a single clinical trial cohort, and the causes of the repertoire differences, possibly disease activity or prior therapy, were still not defined. Baseline TCR diversity was reported to be lower in newly diagnosed patients than in healthy donors, and even lower in relapsed/refractory patients.

The Qiagen DNeasy kit was used to extract genomic DNA both from unsorted PBMCs and from the negatively selected CD4+ and CD8+ fractions. Amplification of TCR beta CDR3 regions was done by immunoSEQ multiplex PCR with primers that anneal to V and J segments. A synthetic immune receptor repertoire was used to minimize amplification bias, and any residual bias was removed computationally once sequencing was done. In the source study's methods: Repertoire diversity was quantified as the Shannon entropy index using custom Python scripts. Unsorted, CD4+ and CD8+ repertoires were analyzed separately, except for combined analyses in which CD4+ and CD8+ sequences were merged in silico. Entries here come from immuneACCESS through TCRdb and include only in-frame sequences with V and J called. Some clones fail to appear in such tables; in the studies checked, an unresolved V gene covers under half of the shortfall, and the cause of the remainder is unknown. The DNA was the basis for D and trimming; V, J and clone size are from that table. For this sample the table gives about 35,000 clones, of which roughly 89% were detected only once. The top ten hold around 0.2% of the sample.

Explained via the paper, the time point label denotes: newly diagnosed, previously untreated cHL patient sample. CD4+ T cells were purified from thawed PBMCs by magnetic negative selection with a Miltenyi CD4+ T cell isolation kit. As a comparison group for the relapsed/refractory trial patients, PBMCs were sequenced from patients with newly diagnosed, previously untreated classical Hodgkin lymphoma. Peripheral blood was collected in 8 mL Vacutainer Cell Preparation Tubes, from which PBMCs were isolated by centrifugation and then cryopreserved. Purified CD4+ and CD8+ fractions were prepared only for cases where an additional PBMC sample was available. Magnetically labelled cells were removed on LS columns in a quadroMACS separator, and the flow-through was collected as the purified fraction. Deletion took 2 bases off V and 0 bases off J, with a span of 18 bases between the germline ends. The germline V gene yields LGHNT for CDR1 and FRNRAP for CDR2. The CDR3 sequence holds 18 residues, the cysteine and phenylalanine included. CDR3 DNA only is kept here, 54 bases in frame from base 1.

As for this clone: This clone's antigen is unknown. Base qualities are not recorded, but no much larger clone differs from it by a single base.

Sequencing input: CD4+ T cells from blood. The TCR sequence derives from a human donor with classical Hodgkin lymphoma. Recombination linked TRBV12-5 to TRBJ2-3; the D element might be TRBD1 or TRBD2, as each aligns at 5 bases. The CDR3 reads as follows: CASGLIWAPRGSTDTQYF. The nucleotides read TGTGCTAGTGGTTTGATTTGGGCCCCGAGGGGTAGCACAGATACGCAGTATTTT. Where the CDR3 stops, the reference TRBV12-5 and TRBJ2-3 genes take over; the full variable domain is DARVTQTPRHKVTEMGQEVTMRCQPILGHNTVFWYRQTMMQGLELLAYFRNRAPLDDSGMPKDRFSAEMPDATLATLKIQPSEPRDSAVYFCASGLIWAPRGSTDTQYFGPGTRLTVL.